Presented here are 5 T cell receptor beta chains from one specimen sequenced in a study of lymphopenia after photon versus proton radiotherapy. Clones were sequenced by immunoSEQ multiplex PCR, and TCRdb holds only the in-frame ones, with some missing. The repertoire holds tens of thousands of clones, with around 84% as singletons. This sample comprised peripheral blood, obtained from a patient treated with proton-based radiotherapy. Receptor source: a woman aged 70-85 years with pancreatic cancer. Some clones in this sample may be carry-over from other donors' samples.

V gene TRBV28 combines with J gene TRBJ2-5; 7 nucleotides line up with TRBD1. Per germline, CDR1 MDHEN and CDR2 SYDVKM. V was clipped by 7 bases and J by 1 base; unmatched bases: 3. The CDR3 is 13 amino acids. The CDR3 region has the DNA TGTGCCAGCACCGGGACAGCCCAAGAGACCCAGTACTTC. Its translation: CASTGTAQETQYF.

A remark on this clone: At one end, the junction sequence differs from germline, possibly due to a read error. V is TRBV7-7 and J is TRBJ2-1; TRBD2 matches 8 bases. CDR3 length equals 15 residues. Germline loops: CDR1 SSHAT, CDR2 FNYEAQ (reference sequence). The CDR3 sequence: CASSLAVAGGNEQFF. CDR3 nucleotide sequence: TGTGCTAGCAGCTTAGCGGTCGCGGGAGGCAATGAGCAGTTCTTC.

This chain uses TRBV5-1 with TRBJ2-7; 10 positions agree with TRBD2. Germline CDR1 is SGHRS and CDR2 is YFSETQ. Losses at the gene ends were 4 bases for V and 4 bases for J; bases not matched to a gene: 8. The CDR3 has 15 residues. In DNA, the CDR3 is TGCGCCAGCAGCCGAGGAACTAGCGGGGAGTACGAGCAGTACTTC. It is translated as CASSRGTSGEYEQYF.

The rearrangement links TRBV5-1 to TRBJ2-5; 8 positions match TRBD1. The CDR3 spans 16 residues. The germline V gene has CDR1 SGHRS and CDR2 YFSETQ. V gave up 4 bases and J gave up 5 bases; unmatched junction bases: 13. CDR3 DNA: TGCGCCAGCAGCCAGACACTCAGGGGGCGCATGGAGACCCAGTACTTC. Residues: CASSQTLRGRMETQYF.

The CDR3 DNA reads TGTGCCACCAGCAGAGGGACAGGGCTTTCACCCCTCCACTTT. Translation gives CATSRGTGLSPLHF. The chain uses TRBV15 and TRBJ1-6; 8 positions agree with TRBD1. Germline assignment: CDR1 LNHNV and CDR2 YYDKDF (reference sequence). This CDR3 is built from 14 residues. The V segment lost 1 base and the J segment 9 bases; nucleotides outside the gene matches: 2.